This passage covers 18 T cell receptor beta chains from one sample sequenced in a study of cytomegalovirus exposure and HLA in healthy donors. The primer mix had 60 Vbeta and 13 Jbeta primers. Sequenced by immunoSEQ multiplex PCR; TCRdb stores in-frame clones only, minus some. The sample shows some 100,000 clones, roughly 83% of them seen only once. Sequencing was carried out using PBMCs. All receptors come from a male donor in good health and CMV-seropositive.

The chain uses TRBV5-1 and TRBJ2-7; the match to TRBD2 covers 8 bases. Unmatched junction bases numbered 4, after V lost 0 bases and J lost 2 bases. The CDR3 runs to 15 residues. CDR1 is SGHRS and CDR2 is YFSETQ in the germline V gene. The CDR3 loop is CASSLVGTSTYEQYF. The CDR3, as DNA: TGCGCCAGCAGCTTGGTGGGGACTAGTACCTACGAGCAGTACTTC.

This clone occurred a few times. The chain combines TRBV4-1 with TRBJ1-1; the D is unclear. Germline assignment: CDR1 MGHRA and CDR2 YSYEKL. The CDR3 has 14 amino acids. The V end lost 0 bases, the J end lost 1 base, and 6 bases lay between the germline ends. This CDR3 is CASSQDLRNTEAFF. In DNA, the CDR3 is TGCGCCAGCAGCCAAGATCTGAGGAACACTGAAGCTTTCTTT.

This clone was detected once. The chain uses TRBV6-5 and TRBJ1-2; D is undetermined. CDR3 length: 11 amino acids. Trimming shortened V by 6 bases and J by 8 bases, and 10 bases separated the two germline ends. In germline, CDR1 is MNHEY, CDR2 SVGAGI. The CDR3 spells CASRGGGGYTF. CDR3 DNA sequence: TGTGCCAGCAGGGGCGGAGGCGGCTACACCTTC.

V usage is TRBV19 and J usage is TRBJ1-5; no clear D. V lost 4 bases to trimming and J lost 3 bases, with 7 bases between them. Germline V lookup: CDR1 LNHDA, CDR2 SQIVND (reference sequence). CDR3 size: 13 residues. The chain's CDR3 is CASSKPPNQPQHF. The DNA for the CDR3 is TGTGCCAGTAGTAAGCCCCCCAATCAGCCCCAGCATTTT.

The chain carries TRBV7-3 and TRBJ1-2; a possible D gene is TRBD1 (6 bases). Germline CDR1 is SGHTA and CDR2 is FQGTGA. Trimming removed 5 bases at V and 4 bases at J, with 11 bases between. The CDR3 consists of 13 residues. The chain's CDR3 is CASSPGVLYGYTF. DNA of the CDR3: TGTGCCAGCAGCCCAGGGGTACTCTATGGCTACACCTTC.

The chain recombines TRBV6-5 with TRBJ1-6; D is undetermined. This CDR3 contains 15 residues. Trimming pared 0 bases from V and 10 bases from J, leaving 13 bases between. The germline V gene encodes CDR1 MNHEY and CDR2 SVGAGI. CDR3 DNA sequence: TGTGCCAGCAGTTACTCAGGCAGAGGTGGATCACCCCTCCACTTT. The encoded protein is CASSYSGRGGSPLHF.

With regard to this clone: Different DNA sequences within this sample yield the same CDR3. The chain has TRBV6-5 and TRBJ2-5; D may be TRBD1 (6 bases). CDR3 length: 13 amino acids. Trimming removed 2 bases at V and 5 bases at J, with 9 bases between. The germline V gene has CDR1 MNHEY and CDR2 SVGAGI. CDR3 amino acids: CASSYSRGETQYF. The DNA for the CDR3 is TGTGCCAGCAGTTACAGTAGGGGGGAGACCCAGTACTTC.

This sequence joins TRBV11-2 and TRBJ1-2; TRBD1 is a possible D gene (5 bases). Per germline, CDR1 SGHAT and CDR2 FQNNGV. Deletions cut 5 bases from V and 2 bases from J, with 6 bases between. The CDR3 spans 12 residues. The CDR3 loop reads CASSGGNYGYTF. As DNA, the CDR3 is TGTGCCAGCAGCGGGGGGAACTATGGCTACACCTTC.

Here the CDR3 DNA reads TGCAGCGTAGGGACAGGGACAAACTATGGCTACACCTTC. It yields the protein CSVGTGTNYGYTF. The V call is TRBV29-1, the J call TRBJ1-2, with 9 bases aligning to TRBD1. This CDR3 has 13 amino acids. V dropped 6 bases and J dropped 2; count of bases not matched to a gene: 4. The V gene's germline CDR1 is SQVTM and CDR2 ANQGSEA.

This clone qualifies as medium-sized. V usage is TRBV9 and J usage is TRBJ1-2; unclear D gene. CDR1 is SGDLS and CDR2 is YYNGEE in the germline V gene. V lost 7 bases, J lost 0 bases, and 10 bases lay in between. The CDR3 runs to 13 residues. CDR3 sequence: CASWGVANYGYTF. The CDR3 nucleotides are TGTGCCAGCTGGGGAGTAGCTAACTATGGCTACACCTTC.

A single count supports this clone. The chain uses TRBV7-8 and TRBJ2-1, with D perhaps matching TRBD2 (6 bases). The CDR3 is made up of 16 amino acids. Germline assignment: CDR1 SGHVS and CDR2 FQNEAQ. Trimming stripped 2 bases from V and 0 bases from J, with 11 bases between. CDR3 sequence reads: CASSLSAGSSYNEQFF. CDR3 DNA: TGTGCCAGCAGCTTATCGGCGGGGAGCTCCTACAATGAGCAGTTCTTC.

For this clone: At one end, the junction sequence differs from germline, possibly due to a read error. The chain recombines TRBV7-7 with TRBJ2-5; TRBD1 might be the D (5 bases). The CDR3 spans 16 residues. CDR1 is SSHAT, CDR2 FNYEAQ, per germline (reference sequence). The CDR3 here is CASSLGGAHRQETQYF. The CDR3 bases are TGTGCTAGCAGCTTAGGTGGGGCTCATCGCCAAGAGACCCAGTACTTC.

This chain uses TRBV5-1 with TRBJ2-5, with 9 nucleotides matching TRBD2. This CDR3 spans 16 amino acids. Germline V gives CDR1 SGHRS, CDR2 YFSETQ. Unmatched junction bases numbered 9, after V lost 2 bases and J lost 4 bases. This chain's CDR3 is CASSFAGGRGGETQYF. CDR3 bases: TGCGCCAGCAGCTTCGCGGGGGGGCGTGGGGGAGAGACCCAGTACTTC.

The chain uses TRBV6-1 and TRBJ1-5, with D hard to call. V was clipped by 4 bases and J by 2 bases, with 18 bases between them. CDR3 size: 17 residues. The germline gives CDR1 MNHNS, CDR2 SASEGT. The CDR3 here is CASSVRELRSGNQPQHF. DNA of the CDR3: TGTGCCAGCAGTGTTCGGGAGCTCAGGTCGGGCAATCAGCCCCAGCATTTT.

This rearrangement joins TRBV7-2 to TRBJ1-1; D is undetermined. Germline-derived CDR1 and CDR2 are SGHTA and FQGNSA. V was shortened by 1 base and J by 1 base, with 4 bases between the two germline ends. The CDR3 has 13 residues. The CDR3 bases are TGTGCCAGCAGCTTAGGACAGAACACTGAAGCTTTCTTT. It is translated as CASSLGQNTEAFF.

V and J are TRBV19 and TRBJ1-1; TRBD1 agrees at 12 bases. CDR1 is LNHDA and CDR2 is SQIVND in the germline V gene (reference sequence). The ends lost 6 bases at V and 1 base at J; junction bases unmatched: 9. The CDR3 extends over 17 amino acids. This CDR3 is CASRAGTGGISNTEAFF. The CDR3 DNA sequence: TGTGCCAGTAGGGCAGGGACAGGGGGCATCTCGAACACTGAAGCTTTCTTT. The entire variable domain, with the rest obtained from reference TRBV19 and TRBJ1-1, is as follows: DGGITQSPKYLFRKEGQNVTLSCEQNLNHDAMYWYRQDPGQGLRLIYYSQIVNDFQKGDIAEGYSVSREKKESFPLTVTSAQKNPTAFYLCASRAGTGGISNTEAFFGQGTRLTVV.

This clone has just one count. V and J are TRBV28 and TRBJ1-1; maybe TRBD1 (5 bases). This CDR3 contains 16 residues. The germline gives CDR1 MDHEN, CDR2 SYDVKM. V was cut by 8 bases and J by 5 bases, with 24 bases left in between. CDR3 amino acids: CASVGRNSGGRTEAFF. As DNA, the CDR3 is TGTGCCAGCGTTGGACGTAACTCGGGGGGGAGAACTGAAGCTTTCTTT.

V is TRBV2 and J is TRBJ1-5, with 7 positions matching TRBD1. The junction had 9 bases not matched to a gene; V was cut back by 1 base and J by 6 bases. CDR3 length: 16 amino acids. Germline CDR1 is SNHLY and CDR2 is FYNNEI. The CDR3 loop is CASSEGQGYEGQPQHF. Here the CDR3 DNA reads TGTGCCAGCAGTGAAGGACAGGGTTATGAGGGTCAGCCCCAGCATTTT.